Reported below is one T cell receptor beta chain. This record comes from a study of blood T cell repertoires in COVID-19. Study background: From the United States, Italy and Spain came samples of acute and convalescent COVID-19. Nucleic acid was either cDNA or gDNA, and it came from T cells, B-cell-depleted T cells, or PBMCs.

This CDR3 is 15 amino acids long. Germline CDR1 reads LNHDA; CDR2 reads SQIVND (reference sequence). V lost 0 bases, J lost 4 bases, and 1 base stayed unmatched. As originally analysed: Quantification of nucleated cells was approximated via reference gene primer amplification. Produced via immunoSEQ multiplex PCR; TCRdb's table is partial and in-frame only. Clone size and V and J calls were adopted from that table, with D and trimming inferred from the DNA. The data show 160,000 or so clones, approximately 90% seen once. V is TRBV19 and J is TRBJ2-2, with 8 bases fitting TRBD1. The source is a woman in her 70s with acute or convalescent COVID-19. Sequencing was done on a sample of peripheral blood. The CDR3, as DNA: TGTGCCAGTAGTATAGACAGGGGGCTCACCGGGGAGCTGTTTTTT. Translating gives CASSIDRGLTGELFF.